The T cell receptor (beta chain) described here comes from a study of blood T cell repertoires in COVID-19. Study-wide context: Researchers got acute and convalescent COVID-19 samples from the United States, Italy and Spain. T cells, B-cell-depleted T cells, or PBMCs supplied cDNA or gDNA.

This clone is a singleton in its sample. This CDR3 is 17 amino acids long. After removal of 4 bases from V and 7 bases from J, the junction contained 20 bases not matched to a gene. In the original workflow: Counts of nucleated cells, estimated from reference gene primer amplification, were obtained. Profiled with immunoSEQ multiplex PCR; TCRdb holds only in-frame clones, not every one. V, J and clone size are taken as reported in that table, and D and trimming were inferred from the DNA itself. The table lists 150,000 to 200,000 clones, 75% to 90% of them singletons. This sequence was found in a man aged 55 to 70 with acute or convalescent COVID-19. The chain links TRBV5-3 to TRBJ2-7; 7 bases are a match to TRBD2. TRBV5-3 is known as an ORF, though its function is uncertain. The source material was peripheral blood. The CDR3 loop is CARSPSGTNGSTGEQYF. The CDR3 region has the DNA TGTGCCAGAAGCCCGTCCGGGACTAACGGGTCTACGGGGGAGCAGTACTTC.